This T cell receptor beta chain was identified in a study of cytomegalovirus exposure and HLA in healthy donors. This PCR relied on a set of 60 Vbeta primers and 13 Jbeta primers. Clones were read by immunoSEQ multiplex PCR, and TCRdb kept only the in-frame ones, dropping some. The sample lists 150,000 to 160,000 clones, roughly 74% occurring once. The length of the CDR3 is 13 residues. Germline assignment: CDR1 SEHNR and CDR2 FQNEAQ (reference sequence). V lost 7 bases to trimming and J lost 5 bases, with 14 bases between them. The specimen was PBMCs. The source of this sequence is a man aged 18-30 years in good health and CMV-seronegative. The chain uses TRBV7-9 and TRBJ1-1; D is possibly TRBD1 (6 bases). Here the CDR3 DNA reads TGTGCCAGCACCTACAGGGAGGGGACTGAAGCTTTCTTT. This encodes CASTYREGTEAFF.